A selection of T cell receptor beta chains follows, all from one sample in a study of cytomegalovirus exposure and HLA in healthy donors. The table came from immunoSEQ multiplex PCR; TCRdb's copy has only in-frame clones and leaves some out. The data hold 200,000 to 250,000 clones, with 77% observed a single time. Sequenced material: PBMCs. The receptor source for this set is a woman aged 60-70 years in good health and CMV-seropositive. CDR3s include the opening cysteine and the closing phenylalanine or tryptophan. Fields, in order: clone size, V gene, D gene, J gene, CDR3 DNA, CDR3 protein. The D gene is left open where the match is weak. Clone size, where shown, is once, few, many, or a class for clones that have expanded.

-	TRBV19	TRBD1	TRBJ1-3	TGTGCCACCACGGGACAGCCCGGAAACACCATATATTTT	CATTGQPGNTIYF
-	TRBV5-1	TRBD1	TRBJ1-2	TGCGCCAGCAGCGCTAAGACAGGGAATAATAACTATGGCTACACCTTC	CASSAKTGNNNYGYTF
-	TRBV27	TRBD1	TRBJ1-2	TGTGCCAGCAGTTTCTGGGACAGGCCGTATGGCCACACCTTC	CASSFWDRPYGHTF
-	TRBV27	-	TRBJ1-2	TGTGCCAGCAGTTTATCGGGGAGGGGCCCCGGGGGCTACACCTTC	CASSLSGRGPGGYTF
-	TRBV18	-	TRBJ1-6	TGTGCCAGCTGTGGACAGAGGAATTCACCCCTCCACTTT	CASCGQRNSPLHF
once	TRBV7-2	TRBD2	TRBJ2-1	TGTGCCAGCAGCTTAGCCTGGGGGAGGGACAATGAGCAGTTCTTC	CASSLAWGRDNEQFF
few	TRBV19	-	TRBJ2-3	TGTGCCAGTAGACAGAGCACAGATACGCAGTATTTT	CASRQSTDTQYF
-	TRBV30	TRBD2	TRBJ2-3	TGTGCCTGGATATCTAAGCGGGCGGGGGCAGATACGCAGTATTTT	CAWISKRAGADTQYF
-	TRBV4-3	-	TRBJ1-6	TGCGCCAGCAGCCTGACAGGTCTCTCCTATAATTCACCCCTCCACTTT	CASSLTGLSYNSPLHF
-	TRBV27	-	TRBJ2-5	TGTGCCAGCAGTGTAAAAAGGGACTCTCGTTCTCAGACCCAGTACTTC	CASSVKRDSRSQTQYF
-	TRBV6-1	-	TRBJ2-3	TGTGCCAGCATGATACGGGGAGATACGCAGTATTTT	CASMIRGDTQYF
-	TRBV5-1	-	TRBJ2-3	TGCGCCAGCAGCTATCAAGCGGCTAGCACAGATACGCAGTATTTT	CASSYQAASTDTQYF
-	TRBV2	TRBD1	TRBJ2-7	TGTGCCAGCAGTTCGGGACAGGGGAGCTACGAGCAGTACTTC	CASSSGQGSYEQYF
-	TRBV2	-	TRBJ1-2	TGTGCCAGCAGTGACGCAGCCGGACAGGGCTACACCTTC	CASSDAAGQGYTF
-	TRBV7-2	-	TRBJ1-1	TGTGCCAGCAGCCCCAGCGGTATGAACACTGAAGCTTTCTTT	CASSPSGMNTEAFF
-	TRBV7-6	-	TRBJ2-5	TGTGCCAGCAGCTTCACACCCCAAGAGACCCAGTACTTC	CASSFTPQETQYF
-	TRBV5-1	TRBD2	TRBJ2-3	TGCGCCAGCAGCCGGGAACTAGCGGGAGGAGGAGATACGCAGTATTTT	CASSRELAGGGDTQYF
-	TRBV28	-	TRBJ1-5	TGTGCCAGCAGTCCCCTCAGTCAGCCCCAGCATTTT	CASSPLSQPQHF
-	TRBV5-1	TRBD1	TRBJ1-4	TGCGCCAGCAGCTTGATGGCGACAGGGACTAATGAAAAACTGTTTTTT	CASSLMATGTNEKLFF
-	TRBV6-1	-	TRBJ1-5	TGTGCCAGCAGTGAAGGGTGGGGCTTAAGCAATCAGCCCCAGCATTTT	CASSEGWGLSNQPQHF
-	TRBV5-8	-	TRBJ2-2	TGTGCCAGCAGCTTGGAAAGGGGGACCGGGGAGCTGTTTTTT	CASSLERGTGELFF
once	TRBV7-7	TRBD2	TRBJ2-1	TGTGCCAGCAGTGGCGCCCTAGCGGGGCTCAATGAGCAGTTCTTC	CASSGALAGLNEQFF
once	TRBV5-1	-	TRBJ2-3	TGCGCCAGCAGCTTCTTCGCTAGCGCAGATACGCAGTATTTT	CASSFFASADTQYF
-	TRBV28	-	TRBJ1-6	TGTGCCAGCAGCCTCGGACAAGGGCATTCACCCCTCCACTTT	CASSLGQGHSPLHF
-	TRBV5-6	-	TRBJ1-5	TGTGCCAGCAGCTTGGCAGGGGGCAATCAGCCCCAGCATTTT	CASSLAGGNQPQHF
-	TRBV19	-	TRBJ1-5	TGTGCCAGCCTGGACTCACTACAGGGAAGGAATCAGCCCCAGCATTTT	CASLDSLQGRNQPQHF
-	TRBV30	-	TRBJ1-2	TGTGCCTGGAGTAACGGTTATGGCTACACCTTC	CAWSNGYGYTF
-	TRBV9	-	TRBJ2-7	TGTGCCAGCAGCGCTGACACTAGCTCCTACGAGCAGTACTTC	CASSADTSSYEQYF
-	TRBV4-3	-	TRBJ2-5	TGCGCCAGCAGCCTGGAGTATGTAGGAGAGACCCAGTACTTC	CASSLEYVGETQYF
few	TRBV6-5	-	TRBJ1-1	TGTGCCAGCAGTTACCGGGAGAGCACTGAAGCTTTCTTT	CASSYRESTEAFF
-	TRBV7-6	-	TRBJ2-3	TGTGCCAGCAGCTACTACAGGGAGAGAGATACGCAGTATTTT	CASSYYRERDTQYF
-	TRBV4-3	TRBD1	TRBJ1-1	TGCGCCAGCAGCCAAGTCGGGACAGGGAACACTGAAGCTTTCTTT	CASSQVGTGNTEAFF
-	TRBV19	-	TRBJ2-6	TGTGCCAGTCAAGGGGGTTGGGGGGCCAACGTCCTGACTTTC	CASQGGWGANVLTF
once	TRBV28	-	TRBJ2-7	TGTGCCAGCAGCCTAGGATACAGGGCCAACGAGCAGTACTTC	CASSLGYRANEQYF
-	TRBV30	TRBD1	TRBJ2-5	TGTGCCTGTAAGGGGGACAGGGGGCACGAGACCCAGTACTTC	CACKGDRGHETQYF
-	TRBV7-2	-	TRBJ1-1	TGTGCCAGCAGCCAGTGGGCGGGGACTGAAGCTTTCTTT	CASSQWAGTEAFF
-	TRBV30	TRBD1	TRBJ1-4	TGTGCCTGGTCCGGGACAGCGGTTGGTTTACTGTTTTTT	CAWSGTAVGLLFF
-	TRBV6-5	-	TRBJ1-4	TGTGCCAGCAGTGCCCCAGGGGACCCTAATGAAAAACTGTTTTTT	CASSAPGDPNEKLFF
once	TRBV30	-	TRBJ2-5	TGTGCCTGGAGTGTAGGGACTGCCGGGGCCCAGTACTTC	CAWSVGTAGAQYF
-	TRBV2	TRBD1	TRBJ2-7	TGTGCCAGCTCTGGGACAGCCCACGAGCAGTACTTC	CASSGTAHEQYF
-	TRBV6-1	TRBD1	TRBJ1-2	TGTGCCAGCAGTTGGGACAGATATGGCTACACCTTC	CASSWDRYGYTF
-	TRBV6-5	TRBD2	TRBJ2-7	TGTGCCAGCAGTTATAGCGGGTCCCCCTCCTACGAGCAGTACTTC	CASSYSGSPSYEQYF
-	TRBV4-1	-	TRBJ1-2	TGCGCCAGCAGCCAAACTGAGTCCGGGTTACGGGAATATGGCTACACCTTC	CASSQTESGLREYGYTF
few	TRBV10-3	-	TRBJ1-5	TGTGCCATCAGTCGCGGACAGATCAGTAGCAATCAGCCCCAGCATTTT	CAISRGQISSNQPQHF
-	TRBV10-3	-	TRBJ2-7	TGTGCCATCAGTGAGTCGGGCAGGGCAGGCGAGCAGTACTTC	CAISESGRAGEQYF
-	TRBV19	-	TRBJ2-7	TGTGCCAGTAGTGCAAGCATTAGCTCCTACGAGCAGTACTTC	CASSASISSYEQYF
-	TRBV7-2	TRBD2	TRBJ2-1	TGTGCCAGCAGCACGGGACTAGCGGATGAGCAGTTCTTC	CASSTGLADEQFF